The clone carrying this T cell receptor (beta chain) is labeled as medium-sized. Its target is not known. Every patient was untreated before thyroid surgery. The sample originates from a study of metastatic and nonmetastatic thyroid tumors. Broader study findings: Within blood and tumor, benign nodules reportedly had significantly lower TCR beta diversity than malignant thyroid tumors did.

Via MiXCR, TCRdb re-called the PCR reads. The table has about 7,300 clones, 15% to 20% seen once. The CDR3 extends over 16 amino acids. J lost 0 bases, V lost 6 bases, and 7 bases had no gene match. Germline V lookup: CDR1 DFQATT, CDR2 SNEGSKA (reference sequence). The receptor's source is a female donor with papillary thyroid cancer or a benign thyroid nodule (not recorded which). Some clones in this sample may be carry-over from other donors' samples. This chain links TRBV20-1 with TRBJ1-5, with 11 positions matching TRBD1. Source material: adjacent normal tissue. As DNA, the CDR3 is TGCAGTGCCTCCGGGACAGGGGGGTATAGCAATCAGCCCCAGCATTTT. It codes for CSASGTGGYSNQPQHF.